The 25 T cell receptor beta chains presented below share a single source sample, sequenced in a study of T cell responses to AZD1222 COVID-19 vaccine. Only in-frame clones appear in the TCRdb table, and some are missing; sequencing was by immunoSEQ multiplex PCR. Here the sample spans about 120,000 clones, around 92% being singletons. Sequencing used peripheral blood, obtained on day 0 of AZD1222 vaccination. These receptors were collected from an adult in good health.

V gene TRBV4-1 combines with J gene TRBJ1-3; the D is unclear. This CDR3 has 16 residues. The ends were cut back, 0 bases at V and 4 bases at J, with 13 bases in the middle. Germline values: CDR1 MGHRA, CDR2 YSYEKL. The CDR3 region is CASSQDLPVKGNTIYF. CDR3 nucleotides: TGCGCCAGCAGCCAAGATCTGCCAGTTAAAGGAAACACCATATATTTT.

The genes are TRBV28 and TRBJ2-3; D may match TRBD1 or TRBD2 (5 bases each). The CDR3 has 15 amino acids. The V end was cut by 1 base, the J end by 1 base, with 9 bases between. CDR1 and CDR2 (germline): MDHEN, SYDVKM. CDR3 DNA sequence: TGTGCCAGCAGTTTATCGAGAGGGGGCACAGATACGCAGTATTTT. Protein product: CASSLSRGGTDTQYF.

The rearrangement links TRBV5-1 to TRBJ2-7, with D possibly called TRBD1 or TRBD2 (5 bases each). V lost 1 base and J 4 bases, leaving 12 bases between the germline ends. The CDR3 is 14 amino acids. Germline-derived CDR1 and CDR2 are SGHRS and YFSETQ. The CDR3 region has the DNA TGCGCCAGCAGCTTGAGATCAGGGAGATACGAGCAGTACTTC. Protein: CASSLRSGRYEQYF.

The J gene is TRBJ2-3, the V gene TRBV19; 9 bases line up with TRBD2. Losses at the gene ends were 5 bases for V and 4 bases for J; bases not matched to a gene: 10. Germline-derived CDR1 and CDR2 are LNHDA and SQIVND (reference sequence). This CDR3 spans 16 amino acids. For the CDR3, the DNA is TGTGCCAGTAGTTCGTATAGCGGGAGCTCCTCAGATACGCAGTATTTT. Protein: CASSSYSGSSSDTQYF.

The V and J genes are TRBV6-6 and TRBJ1-1; D might be TRBD1 (5 bases). The ends were cut back, 6 bases at V and 4 bases at J, with 12 bases in the middle. Germline V gene sequence: CDR1 MNHNY, CDR2 SVGAGI (reference sequence). CDR3 length equals 13 residues. CDR3 protein: CASSQVGATEAFF. CDR3 nucleotides: TGTGCCAGCAGCCAGGTCGGGGCCACTGAAGCTTTCTTT.

The genes are TRBV5-5 and TRBJ1-5; tentative D call: TRBD1 (6 bases). Per germline, CDR1 SGHKS and CDR2 YYEKEE (reference sequence). The CDR3 sequence is 17 residues long. V shed 4 bases and J shed 7 bases, with 24 bases lying between them. The CDR3 DNA reads as TGTGCCAGCAGCCCCTGGGCCTCGGTGGGGGGCGAACAGCCCCAGCATTTT. This sequence encodes CASSPWASVGGEQPQHF. The complete variable domain, with remaining parts taken from reference TRBV5-5 and TRBJ1-5, reads DAGVTQSPTHLIKTRGQQVTLRCSPISGHKSVSWYQQVLGQGPQFIFQYYEKEERGRGNFPDRFSARQFPNYSSELNVNALLLGDSALYLCASSPWASVGGEQPQHFGDGTRLSIL.

The chain combines TRBV5-1 with TRBJ1-4, with no clear D. Germline V gene data show CDR1 as SGHRS and CDR2 as YFSETQ. V was shortened by 0 bases and J by 5 bases, with 14 bases between the two germline ends. The CDR3 consists of 16 residues. The CDR3 DNA is TGCGCCAGCAGCTTGGACGGTCAGCATAGCAATGAAAAACTGTTTTTT. Amino acids: CASSLDGQHSNEKLFF.

V is TRBV5-1 and J is TRBJ1-1; weak D call: TRBD1 (6 bases). Germline CDR1 and CDR2: SGHRS and YFSETQ. The CDR3 is 15 amino acids. With 1 base removed from V and 1 base from J, the gap between germline ends came to 11 bases. The chain's CDR3 is CASSLSGGQNTEAFF. The CDR3 DNA sequence: TGCGCCAGCAGCTTGAGTGGGGGCCAGAACACTGAAGCTTTCTTT.

The rearrangement joins TRBV28 to TRBJ2-7; D tentatively fits TRBD1 or TRBD2 (5 bases each). CDR1 MDHEN and CDR2 SYDVKM come from the germline V gene. The V gene lost 5 bases and the J gene lost 2 bases, with 7 bases spanning the gap. CDR3 length equals 12 residues. In nucleotides, the CDR3 is TGTGCCAGCAGTGGGGGTGCCTACGAGCAGTACTTC. As protein: CASSGGAYEQYF.

The J gene is TRBJ1-6, the V gene TRBV7-9; unclear D gene. CDR3 length: 14 amino acids. Germline V gene sequence: CDR1 SEHNR, CDR2 FQNEAQ (reference sequence). V dropped 1 base and J dropped 8 bases, with 9 bases sitting between them. CDR3 sequence reads: CASSLGRHDSPLHF. DNA of the CDR3: TGTGCCAGCAGCTTAGGGCGACATGATTCACCCCTCCACTTT. The complete variable domain, with remaining parts taken from reference TRBV7-9 and TRBJ1-6, reads DTGVSQNPRHKITKRGQNVTFRCDPISEHNRLYWYRQTLGQGPEFLTYFQNEAQLEKSRLLSDRFSAERPKGSFSTLEIQRTEQGDSAMYLCASSLGRHDSPLHFGNGTRLTVT.

The gene calls are TRBV6-6 and TRBJ1-5; D unclear. CDR1 MNHNY and CDR2 SVGAGI come from the germline V gene (reference sequence). Between the trimmed V and J ends, which lost 6 bases and 0 bases, there was a span of 12 bases. This CDR3 has 15 amino acids. The CDR3 bases are TGTGCCAGCAGCCCAGCAGAGCATAGCAATCAGCCCCAGCATTTT. Its translation: CASSPAEHSNQPQHF.

This clone was observed once. The CDR3 spells CSAFYTEAFF. The CDR3 coding sequence is TGCAGTGCCTTCTACACTGAAGCTTTCTTT. The V and J genes are TRBV20-1 and TRBJ1-1; D not resolved. Trimming pared 6 bases from V and 3 bases from J, leaving 5 bases between. This CDR3 has 10 residues. Per germline, CDR1 DFQATT and CDR2 SNEGSKA (reference sequence).

The gene calls are TRBV11-2 and TRBJ1-1; D remains unclear. The CDR3 covers 10 residues. Germline-derived CDR1 and CDR2 are SGHAT and FQNNGV. V was pared by 8 bases and J by 9 bases, with 10 bases between. The CDR3 loop reads CASATRKAFF. DNA for the CDR3: TGTGCCAGCGCGACCCGAAAAGCTTTCTTT.

This sequence joins TRBV7-8 and TRBJ1-2; D gene unclear. V lost 1 base, J lost 4 bases, and 4 bases lay in between. The germline V gene has CDR1 SGHVS and CDR2 FQNEAQ. The CDR3 totals 12 residues. For the CDR3, the DNA is TGTGCCAGCAGCTTAGAGTTCTATGGCTACACCTTC. The encoded protein is CASSLEFYGYTF.

The rearrangement uses TRBV9 and TRBJ2-1, with D tentatively TRBD1 or TRBD2 (6 bases each). The germline V gene has CDR1 SGDLS and CDR2 YYNGEE. Trimming cost V 0 bases and J 2 bases, with 12 bases left between them. This CDR3 is built from 16 residues. The CDR3 coding sequence is TGTGCCAGCAGCGTAGGAGGGGGACTCCCCTACAATGAGCAGTTCTTC. Its translation: CASSVGGGLPYNEQFF.

The chain has TRBV5-1 and TRBJ2-1; 9 nucleotides line up with TRBD1. This CDR3 region has 16 residues. The ends lost 0 bases at V and 6 bases at J; junction bases unmatched: 7. CDR1 is SGHRS and CDR2 is YFSETQ in the germline V gene. CDR3 region: CASSLAWTGEFNEQFF. The CDR3 nucleotides read TGCGCCAGCAGCTTGGCCTGGACAGGGGAGTTCAATGAGCAGTTCTTC.

The V gene is TRBV9, the J gene TRBJ2-3, with D perhaps TRBD1 (6 bases). The CDR3 extends over 16 amino acids. The V and J ends lost 6 bases and 2 bases respectively, with 19 bases between them. CDR1 SGDLS and CDR2 YYNGEE come from the germline V gene. For the CDR3, the DNA is TGTGCCAGCACCCCCGGGGCAGGGGTCTTCACAGATACGCAGTATTTT. Amino acid sequence: CASTPGAGVFTDTQYF.

V usage is TRBV9 and J usage is TRBJ2-2; 7 bases match TRBD1. The germline V gene has CDR1 SGDLS and CDR2 YYNGEE. The V and J ends lost 4 bases and 3 bases, in that order; junction bases with no gene match: 6. The CDR3 spans 15 residues. CDR3: CASSTLTGDTGELFF. For the CDR3, the DNA is TGTGCCAGCAGCACTCTAACAGGGGACACCGGGGAGCTGTTTTTT.

As regards this clone: One end of the junction varies from germline; a read error may be responsible. The V gene is TRBV5-4, the J gene TRBJ2-2; D may correspond to TRBD1 or TRBD2 (5 bases each). The CDR3 has 17 amino acids. Germline V gene sequence: CDR1 SGHNT, CDR2 YYREEE (reference sequence). The CDR3 sequence is CASGLTKTAANTGELFF. The CDR3 DNA is TGTGCCAGCGGCTTGACCAAGACAGCGGCAAACACCGGGGAGCTGTTTTTT.

This clone appeared a few times. The chain employs TRBV4-3 and TRBJ1-1; tentatively, D is TRBD1 (5 bases). The CDR3 length is 15 residues. Germline loops: CDR1 LGHNA, CDR2 YSLEER. V lost 1 base to trimming and J lost 4 bases, with 13 bases between them. The CDR3 is CASSQARTFSTEAFF. The CDR3 DNA is TGCGCCAGCAGCCAAGCGCGGACATTCTCCACTGAAGCTTTCTTT.

The chain joins TRBV7-3 to TRBJ2-1, with no clear D. V was clipped by 2 bases and J by 7 bases, with 9 bases between them. Germline assignment: CDR1 SGHTA and CDR2 FQGTGA. The CDR3 has 13 residues. CDR3: CASSLGVWNEQFF. As DNA, the CDR3 is TGTGCCAGCAGCTTAGGGGTATGGAATGAGCAGTTCTTC.

The chain links TRBV11-2 to TRBJ2-7, with TRBD2 matching 11 bases. The V gene end was trimmed by 0 bases and the J gene end by 3 bases; junction bases not matched to a gene: 1. From germline, CDR1 is SGHAT and CDR2 FQNNGV. CDR3 length: 15 amino acids. The CDR3 DNA follows: TGTGCCAGCAGCTTAGAAACTAGCGGGAGCTACGAGCAGTACTTC. Translation gives CASSLETSGSYEQYF.

This clone was detected a few times. The chain has TRBV10-3 and TRBJ2-7; 9 bases align to TRBD1. Losses at the gene ends were 4 bases for V and 2 bases for J; bases not matched to a gene: 3. The CDR3 is 14 residues long. Per the germline V gene, CDR1 is ENHRY and CDR2 is SYGVKD. The CDR3 DNA sequence: TGTGCCATCAGTGGACGACAGGGGGCCTACGAGCAGTACTTC. Encoded protein: CAISGRQGAYEQYF.

This clone was picked up one time. The chain carries TRBV5-1 and TRBJ2-7; TRBD1 or TRBD2 may be the D gene (5 bases each). CDR3 length: 14 amino acids. V lost 2 bases and J 4 bases, leaving 13 bases between the germline ends. The germline gives CDR1 SGHRS, CDR2 YFSETQ. The CDR3 DNA sequence: TGCGCCAGCAGCTTACGGGACGTCGGTTACGAGCAGTACTTC. Amino acids: CASSLRDVGYEQYF.

The chain links TRBV29-1 to TRBJ1-1, with D possibly being TRBD1 (6 bases). Trimming cost V 3 bases and J 3 bases, with 14 bases left between them. Germline assignment: CDR1 SQVTM and CDR2 ANQGSEA. This CDR3 contains 14 residues. In DNA form, the CDR3 reads TGCAGCGTTGACGGGGGGCAGGTGGACACTGAAGCTTTCTTT. Protein product: CSVDGGQVDTEAFF.